What follows is one TCR beta chain and its context. This sample is drawn from a study of response to subunit inactivated influenza vaccine. TCRdb redid the calling of the RT-PCR reads with MiXCR, one entry per CDR3 protein. This table holds about 540,000 distinct CDR3 sequences, around a quarter found once. Losses at the gene ends were 5 bases for V and 2 bases for J; bases not matched to a gene: 8. CDR1 and CDR2 (germline): MNHNS, SASEGT. CDR3 length: 16 amino acids. Another study also made use of these data, one on T cells expressing NK-cell markers. Per that paper: The authors made TCR beta cDNA libraries by 5'RACE template switching. This switching added a universal primer site and UMIs.

The origin of this receptor is a man in his fifties who received an inactivated influenza vaccine. The sample consisted of CD4+ T cells sorted from PBMCs, taken less than 13 days after vaccination. The J gene is TRBJ2-1, the V gene TRBV6-1, with 8 bases matching TRBD2. The CDR3 is CASSTTGRGAYNEQFF. CDR3 nucleotide sequence: TGTGCCAGCAGTACCACTGGGCGGGGGGCCTACAATGAGCAGTTCTTC.